These 12 T cell receptor beta chains were sequenced from one sample in a study of naive and memory T cell subsets. For blood and skin samples, reverse transcription used TCR alpha and beta constant primers. TCRdb processed the 5' RACE reads anew with MiXCR; each CDR3 protein has one entry. Among more than 20,000 distinct CDR3 sequences listed, under 30% were seen once. RNA was extracted from approximately 2.4 ml of whole blood of healthy adults. The receptors stem from a female donor in good health.

The table lists this clonotype with a few counts. This chain joins TRBV27 and TRBJ2-1, with D perhaps matching TRBD1 (5 bases). V was trimmed by 2 bases and J by 8 bases, leaving 13 bases between them. Germline CDR1 is MNHEY and CDR2 is SMNVEV (reference sequence). The CDR3 has 14 amino acids. CDR3 sequence: CASSLADPRDEQFF. In DNA, the CDR3 is TGTGCCAGCAGTTTAGCAGACCCCAGGGATGAGCAGTTCTTC.

In DNA form, the CDR3 reads TGCAGCGTGTTTGGGGGAGCTGGGGCCAACGTCCTGACTTTC. Amino acid sequence: CSVFGGAGANVLTF. The chain uses TRBV29-1 and TRBJ2-6, with D possibly called TRBD1 or TRBD2 (5 bases each). Trimming stripped 6 bases from V and 2 bases from J, with 11 bases between. This CDR3 has 14 amino acids. CDR1 SQVTM and CDR2 ANQGSEA come from the germline V gene.

This clonotype came up many times. The chain combines TRBV5-1 with TRBJ1-2, with 8 bases that match TRBD1. With V trimmed by 4 bases and J by 8 bases, 10 bases remained unmatched. The CDR3 consists of 14 residues. Germline values: CDR1 SGHRS, CDR2 YFSETQ. The CDR3 DNA is TGCGCCAGCAGCCCTACACGGACAGGGCTAGGCTACACCTTC. It specifies CASSPTRTGLGYTF.

The table lists this clonotype with a few counts. J is TRBJ1-1 and V is TRBV29-1; TRBD1 matches at 8 bases. J was trimmed by 1 base and V by 0 bases; bases with no gene match: 13. Germline V CDR1 and CDR2: SQVTM, ANQGSEA. The CDR3 runs 18 residues. CDR3 in DNA: TGCAGCGTTGAAGATCGGGACAGGATGGCCCCACAGAACACTGAAGCTTTCTTT. Encoded protein: CSVEDRDRMAPQNTEAFF. The complete variable domain, with remaining parts taken from reference TRBV29-1 and TRBJ1-1, reads SAVISQKPSRDICQRGTSLTIQCQVDSQVTMMFWYRQQPGQSLTLIATANQGSEATYESGFVIDKFPISRPNLTFSTLTVSNMSPEDSSIYLCSVEDRDRMAPQNTEAFFGQGTRLTVV.

The rearrangement uses TRBV7-2 and TRBJ2-1; TRBD2 matches at 12 bases. V gave up 1 base and J gave up 9 bases; unmatched junction bases: 7. Germline V gene lookup returns CDR1 SGHTA and CDR2 FQGNSA. The CDR3 has 16 amino acids. The CDR3 loop reads CASSLESSGGEGEQFF. The DNA of the CDR3 is TGTGCCAGCAGCTTAGAGTCTAGCGGGGGGGAGGGTGAGCAGTTCTTC. Supplemented by reference TRBV7-2 and TRBJ2-1, the full variable domain reads GAGVSQSPSNKVTEKGKDVELRCDPISGHTALYWYRQSLGQGLEFLIYFQGNSAPDKSGLPSDRFSAERTGGSVSTLTIQRTQQEDSAVYLCASSLESSGGEGEQFFGPGTRLTVL.

This clonotype was counted at least ten times. J is TRBJ1-1 and V is TRBV18; D not certain. V gave up 4 bases and J gave up 3 bases, with 12 bases separating them. The CDR3 has 14 amino acids. Germline V gene lookup returns CDR1 KGHSH and CDR2 LQKENI. The CDR3 DNA reads as TGTGCCAGCTCACTACCGGGTGGGGACACTGAAGCTTTCTTT. Its protein is CASSLPGGDTEAFF. The entire variable domain, with the rest obtained from reference TRBV18 and TRBJ1-1, is as follows: NAGVMQNPRHLVRRRGQEARLRCSPMKGHSHVYWYRQLPEEGLKFMVYLQKENIIDESGMPKERFSAEFPKEGPSILRIQQVVRGDSAAYFCASSLPGGDTEAFFGQGTRLTVV.

The chain is built from TRBV10-3 and TRBJ2-1; maybe TRBD1 (5 bases). The CDR3 consists of 15 residues. CDR1 ENHRY and CDR2 SYGVKD come from the germline V gene. The germline V and J ends were trimmed by 9 bases and 2 bases, with 17 bases remaining between them. The CDR3 bases are TGTGCCATAAGCAAGGGGCAGGGTCCCTACAATGAGCAGTTCTTC. Its translation: CAISKGQGPYNEQFF.

This clonotype was seen a handful of times. The J gene is TRBJ1-5, the V gene TRBV29-1, with D uncertain. V was clipped by 2 bases and J by 0 bases, with 11 bases between them. CDR3 length equals 15 residues. CDR1 is SQVTM and CDR2 is ANQGSEA in the germline V gene. CDR3 amino acids: CSVECTAVSNQPQHF. CDR3 nucleotides: TGCAGCGTTGAATGTACGGCCGTTAGCAATCAGCCCCAGCATTTT.

The DNA for the CDR3 is TGCAGTGCTAGAGAAATTAGCGGGGGGGCGGGCGAGCAGTACTTC. Its translation: CSAREISGGAGEQYF. The V and J genes are TRBV20-1 and TRBJ2-7, with 11 bases fitting TRBD2. The CDR3 runs to 15 residues. J gave up 6 bases and V 0 bases, and 7 bases lay outside the gene matches. Per germline, CDR1 DFQATT and CDR2 SNEGSKA (reference sequence).

This clonotype showed up many times. The rearrangement links TRBV29-1 to TRBJ2-5; TRBD1 is a possible D gene (6 bases). From germline, CDR1 is SQVTM and CDR2 ANQGSEA. The CDR3 runs 13 residues. V gave up 0 bases and J gave up 8 bases, with 13 bases separating them. This chain's CDR3 is CSVEDLTGPTQYF. CDR3 sequence (DNA): TGCAGCGTTGAAGACCTGACAGGCCCTACCCAGTACTTC. Full variable domain (outside the CDR3, taken from reference TRBV29-1 and TRBJ2-5): SAVISQKPSRDICQRGTSLTIQCQVDSQVTMMFWYRQQPGQSLTLIATANQGSEATYESGFVIDKFPISRPNLTFSTLTVSNMSPEDSSIYLCSVEDLTGPTQYFGPGTRLLVL.

This clonotype was seen only a few times. V is TRBV10-3 and J is TRBJ1-2, with D uncertain. This CDR3 spans 13 amino acids. Germline V gives CDR1 ENHRY, CDR2 SYGVKD. Trimming pared 0 bases from V and 2 bases from J, leaving 4 bases between. In DNA form, the CDR3 reads TGTGCCATCAGTGAGTCGGTGAACTATGGCTACACCTTC. Its protein is CAISESVNYGYTF.

The count of this clonotype is one. The chain recombines TRBV3-1 with TRBJ1-2; TRBD1 aligns across 7 bases. The CDR3 runs to 11 residues. Germline loops: CDR1 LGHDT, CDR2 YNNKEL (reference sequence). J was trimmed by 4 bases and V by 8 bases; bases with no gene match: 1. CDR3 sequence (DNA): TGTGCCAGCGGGACAGTCTATGGCTACACCTTC. This codes for CASGTVYGYTF. The full variable domain, with the rest looked up from reference TRBV3-1 and TRBJ1-2, is DTAVSQTPKYLVTQMGNDKSIKCEQNLGHDTMYWYKQDSKKFLKIMFSYNNKELIINETVPNRFSPKSPDKAHLNLHINSLELGDSAVYFCASGTVYGYTFGSGTRLTVV.